These 18 T cell receptor beta chains originate from one sample sequenced in a study of CXCR3-negative and CXCR3-positive naive CD8 T cells. Via 5' RACE with UMI labels, TRB cDNA libraries were prepared. TCRdb reprocessed the 5' RACE reads and keeps a single row for each CDR3 protein, giving no DNA. The table counts tens of thousands of distinct CDR3 sequences; approximately 0.99% lies in the top ten. Sequencing input: naive CXCR3- CD8+ T cells from blood. Subset given: CD45RO-CCR7+CD27+CD95- naive CD8+ T cells lacking CXCR3 (TNR3-). These receptors all stem from a human donor in good health. Some clones in this sample may be carry-over from other donors' samples.

The J gene is TRBJ2-3, the V gene TRBV28; TCRdb's D call, TRBD1, is unchecked because there is no DNA. Germline lookup yields CDR1 MDHEN and CDR2 SYDVKM. This CDR3 is built from 15 residues. CDR3 amino acids: CASSSGTGGTPGQYF.

The chain couples TRBV29-1 to TRBJ1-2. The CDR3 covers 11 residues. Per germline, CDR1 SQVTM and CDR2 ANQGSEA. CDR3 sequence: CSVDSVWGYTF. Filled out from reference TRBV29-1 and TRBJ1-2, the complete variable domain reads SAVISQKPSRDICQRGTSLTIQCQVDSQVTMMFWYRQQPGQSLTLIATANQGSEATYESGFVIDKFPISRPNLTFSTLTVSNMSPEDSSIYLCSVDSVWGYTFGSGTRLTVV.

The CDR3: CASSVGTAGLNTEAFF. V is TRBV7-9 and J is TRBJ1-1. Germline V gene lookup returns CDR1 SEHNR and CDR2 FQNEAQ (reference sequence). The CDR3 has 16 residues.

This chain uses TRBV3-1 with TRBJ2-1; with no DNA, the TCRdb D assignment of TRBD1 cannot be verified. Looked up from germline, CDR1 is LGHDT and CDR2 is YNNKEL (reference sequence). The CDR3 has 15 residues. CDR3 loop: CASSLAGGYYNEQFF.

V gene TRBV11-2 combines with J gene TRBJ2-7; the TRBD1 assignment by TCRdb is unverifiable without DNA. The CDR3 covers 12 residues. The germline V gene has CDR1 SGHAT and CDR2 FQNNGV. The CDR3: CASPGPLGEQYF.

The rearrangement joins TRBV11-2 to TRBJ2-2; the TCRdb call, TRBD2, lacks DNA for checking. Germline V gene lookup returns CDR1 SGHAT and CDR2 FQNNGV. The CDR3 contains 14 residues. The CDR3 protein is CATGQPEGHGELFF.

This chain uses TRBV4-1 with TRBJ2-1. The CDR3 is 15 residues long. Per germline, CDR1 MGHRA and CDR2 YSYEKL. This CDR3 reads CASSQGPSPYNEQFF.

The V and J genes are TRBV5-4 and TRBJ2-2; no DNA is available, so the TRBD1 call from TCRdb remains unchecked. This CDR3 has 16 residues. Per the germline V gene, CDR1 is SGHNT and CDR2 is YYREEE (reference sequence). CDR3 amino acids: CASSPDPGLNTGELFF.

The chain couples TRBV19 to TRBJ1-5; the D call of TRBD1 rests on TCRdb alone, since no DNA is present to check it. Per germline, CDR1 LNHDA and CDR2 SQIVND (reference sequence). The length of the CDR3 is 14 residues. The CDR3 region is CASSFRQGGQPQHF.

The V and J genes are TRBV20-1 and TRBJ2-7. The germline V gene encodes CDR1 DFQATT and CDR2 SNEGSKA (reference sequence). This CDR3 contains 14 residues. The CDR3 loop reads CSALVSEYSYEQYF.

The J gene is TRBJ1-2, the V gene TRBV12-3 or TRBV12-4; the D call from TCRdb, TRBD1, cannot be confirmed without DNA. The CDR3 loop spans 14 amino acids. CDR3 residues: CASSNRGLGYGYTF.

The genes are TRBV9 and TRBJ1-2. This CDR3 comprises 13 residues. The V gene's germline CDR1 is SGDLS and CDR2 YYNGEE. CDR3 loop: CASSVGPNYGYTF.

The chain joins TRBV12-3 or TRBV12-4 to TRBJ1-2; the TRBD1 assignment by TCRdb is unverifiable without DNA. CDR3 size: 14 residues. The CDR3 loop is CASSPDRFFYGYTF.

This chain links TRBV29-1 with TRBJ2-2; TCRdb lists TRBD2, though no DNA is available to test this call. The CDR3 consists of 14 residues. Germline assignment: CDR1 SQVTM and CDR2 ANQGSEA. The CDR3 here is CSVDAGGYTGELFF.

The rearrangement links TRBV20-1 to TRBJ2-1. CDR1 is DFQATT and CDR2 is SNEGSKA in the germline V gene (reference sequence). This CDR3 is 15 amino acids long. CDR3 region: CSAANSGSSYNEQFF.

The chain recombines TRBV19 with TRBJ1-1. Per the germline V gene, CDR1 is LNHDA and CDR2 is SQIVND (reference sequence). CDR3 length: 14 amino acids. CDR3 protein: CASRFGWGNTEAFF.

The rearrangement links TRBV28 to TRBJ2-3; the D call from TCRdb, TRBD2, cannot be confirmed without DNA. This CDR3 spans 16 amino acids. CDR1 and CDR2 (germline): MDHEN, SYDVKM. CDR3 residues: CASSPLAGGLPDTQYF.

The chain couples TRBV5-1 to TRBJ2-7. This CDR3 comprises 13 residues. The germline V gene encodes CDR1 SGHRS and CDR2 YFSETQ. The CDR3: CASSPTSSYEQYF. The full variable domain, its missing parts supplied by reference TRBV5-1 and TRBJ2-7, is KAGVTQTPRYLIKTRGQQVTLSCSPISGHRSVSWYQQTPGQGLQFLFEYFSETQRNKGNFPGRFSGRQFSNSRSEMNVSTLELGDSALYLCASSPTSSYEQYFGPGTRLTVT.